This TCR beta chain was sequenced for a study of CD8+CD57+ T cells in acquired aplastic anemia. The CDR3 is made up of 18 amino acids. The germline CDR1 and CDR2 sequences are ENHRY and SYGVKD. V dropped 0 bases and J dropped 0; count of bases not matched to a gene: 6. Study outcomes and limitations: Patients and controls shared roughly 28 CD8+ CDR3 sequences, which appeared highly expressed in patients and within their immunodominant clones.

This clonotype was counted many times. Its antigen is undetermined. Selection for sequencing was limited to patients who had shown CD8+CD57+ cell expansion by flow cytometry. TCR beta VDJ combinations and CDR3 sequences were profiled from genomic DNA. In TCRdb, the reads were re-called with MiXCR into one record per CDR3 protein. Altogether 250,000 to 300,000 distinct CDR3 sequences are present, roughly 53% being singletons, with the ten largest covering 1.3%. Sequencing used sorted CD4+, CD8+, or CD8+CD57+ T cells (not recorded which) from PBMCs. The V gene is TRBV10-3, the J gene TRBJ2-3; TRBD2 agrees at 10 bases. This clonotype was obtained from a human donor with aplastic anemia. CDR3 bases: TGTGCCATCAGTGAGTCTCCCCTGACTAGCGGGAGCACAGATACGCAGTATTTT. It yields the protein CAISESPLTSGSTDTQYF.